This passage covers 9 T cell receptor beta chains from one sample sequenced in a study of cytomegalovirus exposure and HLA in healthy donors. Primers for the PCR totalled 60 Vbeta and 13 Jbeta. The repertoire was sequenced with immunoSEQ multiplex PCR; TCRdb's copy has only in-frame clones and lacks some. The sample lists 55,000 to 75,000 clones, approximately 75% occurring once. The sample taken for sequencing was PBMCs. The receptor source for this set is a man aged 25 to 40 in good health and CMV-seropositive.

This chain uses TRBV29-1 with TRBJ2-3; possible D gene TRBD2, 5 bases. CDR1 is SQVTM, CDR2 ANQGSEA, per germline. The V and J ends lost 6 bases and 6 bases respectively, with 16 bases between them. The CDR3 contains 13 residues. Here the CDR3 reads CSVSGVVVDTQYF. The CDR3 bases are TGCAGCGTGAGCGGTGTAGTCGTGGATACGCAGTATTTT.

This rearrangement joins TRBV2 to TRBJ1-5; D is uncertain. This CDR3 has 12 amino acids. Germline CDR1 reads SNHLY; CDR2 reads FYNNEI. Trimming removed 10 bases from V and 1 base from J, with 8 bases in between. CDR3: CATSESNQPQHF. In DNA, the CDR3 is TGTGCCACCTCCGAGAGCAATCAGCCCCAGCATTTT.

This chain links TRBV4-3 with TRBJ2-2; tentative D call: TRBD2 (5 bases). This CDR3 is built from 14 residues. Germline CDR1 and CDR2: LGHNA and YSLEER. The ends were cut back, 1 base at V and 4 bases at J, with 7 bases in the middle. CDR3 nucleotides: TGCGCCAGCAGCCAAGTCGGGGTCACCGGGGAGCTGTTTTTT. It specifies CASSQVGVTGELFF.

The chain uses TRBV30 and TRBJ1-2; 7 bases are shared with TRBD1. This CDR3 has 13 amino acids. The junction had 4 bases not matched to a gene; V was cut back by 2 bases and J by 4 bases. Germline values: CDR1 GTSNPN, CDR2 SVGIG (reference sequence). As DNA, the CDR3 is TGTGCCTGGAGTTTCGGGGACAGCTATGGCTACACCTTC. Amino acid sequence: CAWSFGDSYGYTF.

In this sample, this clone turned up a few times. CDR3 loop: CASIPRQDSSYEQYF. CDR3 DNA: TGTGCCAGCATCCCTCGCCAGGACAGCTCCTACGAGCAGTACTTC. The V call is TRBV6-5, the J call TRBJ2-7; weak D call: TRBD1 (6 bases). Per germline, CDR1 MNHEY and CDR2 SVGAGI. With 7 bases removed from V and 0 bases from J, the gap between germline ends came to 16 bases. The CDR3 length is 15 residues.

In this sample, this clone turned up once. The V and J genes are TRBV5-1 and TRBJ2-7; TRBD1 aligns across 8 bases. Losses at the gene ends were 4 bases for V and 5 bases for J; bases not matched to a gene: 8. The CDR3 runs to 14 residues. The germline V gene has CDR1 SGHRS and CDR2 YFSETQ. The CDR3 DNA reads TGCGCCAGCAGCCTCCAGGGGGCTCTGAACGAGCAGTACTTC. Translating it yields CASSLQGALNEQYF. Filled out from reference TRBV5-1 and TRBJ2-7, the complete variable domain reads KAGVTQTPRYLIKTRGQQVTLSCSPISGHRSVSWYQQTPGQGLQFLFEYFSETQRNKGNFPGRFSGRQFSNSRSEMNVSTLELGDSALYLCASSLQGALNEQYFGPGTRLTVT.

This clone occurred a few times. The rearrangement uses TRBV5-4 and TRBJ2-7; 7 positions match TRBD1. V trimming: 1 base; J trimming: 4 bases; junction bases outside the gene matches: 5. Germline V CDR1 and CDR2: SGHNT, YYREEE (reference sequence). This CDR3 contains 14 residues. The CDR3 reads CASSLRGGRYEQYF. CDR3 DNA: TGTGCCAGCAGCTTGAGAGGGGGCAGGTACGAGCAGTACTTC.

CDR3 sequence reads: CASSQEGQAPGYTF. The CDR3 DNA reads TGTGCCAGCAGCCAAGAGGGACAGGCACCCGGCTACACCTTC. This chain links TRBV4-2 with TRBJ1-2, with TRBD1 identical over 8 bases. The CDR3 sequence is 14 residues long. The trim removed 0 bases at V and 8 bases at J, leaving 5 bases unmatched. CDR1 LGHNA and CDR2 YNFKEQ come from the germline V gene.

The CDR3 sequence is CASSGGNGYTF. Here the CDR3 DNA reads TGTGCCAGCAGTGGCGGGAATGGCTACACCTTC. V gene TRBV9 combines with J gene TRBJ1-2; D not certain. CDR1 is SGDLS and CDR2 is YYNGEE in the germline V gene. This CDR3 is built from 11 residues. Deletions cut 5 bases from V and 6 bases from J, with 8 bases between.